This paragraph covers one TCR beta chain sequence. Primers: 60 Vbeta forward and 13 Jbeta reverse. Assay used: immunoSEQ multiplex PCR; TCRdb lists only in-frame clones, some missing. The sample has some 80,000 clones, around 77% seen once; the top ten hold 2.5% to 4%. The data are from a study of cytomegalovirus exposure and HLA in healthy donors. Donors consisted of healthy bone marrow donors. The sample was PBMCs. The sequence was obtained from a man between 50 and 59 years old in good health and CMV-seronegative.

This CDR3 reads CAWSLDRDTEAFF. Written as DNA, the CDR3 is TGTGCCTGGAGTTTGGACAGGGACACTGAAGCTTTCTTT. The chain combines TRBV30 with TRBJ1-1; 8 nucleotides align to TRBD1. The germline V gene has CDR1 GTSNPN and CDR2 SVGIG (reference sequence). V lost 2 bases and J lost 3; bases outside the gene matches: 2. This CDR3 region has 13 residues.